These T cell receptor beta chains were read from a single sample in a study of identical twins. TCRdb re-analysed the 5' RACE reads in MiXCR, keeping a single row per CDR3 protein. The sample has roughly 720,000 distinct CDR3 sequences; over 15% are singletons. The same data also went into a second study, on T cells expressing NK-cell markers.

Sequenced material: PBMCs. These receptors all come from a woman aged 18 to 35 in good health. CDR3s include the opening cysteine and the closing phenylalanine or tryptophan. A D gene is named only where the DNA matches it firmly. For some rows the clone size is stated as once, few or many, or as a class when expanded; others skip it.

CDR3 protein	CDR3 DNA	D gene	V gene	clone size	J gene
CSALLAGGNNEQFF	TGCAGTGCCTTATTAGCAGGCGGGAACAATGAGCAGTTCTTC	NA	TRBV20-1	NA	TRBJ2-1
CSVGTGPVGEQYF	TGCAGCGTTGGCACAGGACCAGTGGGCGAGCAGTACTTC	NA	TRBV29-1	NA	TRBJ2-7
CASTKQGTGGYTF	TGTGCCAGCACCAAACAGGGAACGGGCGGCTACACCTTC	NA	TRBV12-3/TRBV12-4	many	TRBJ1-2
CASNKGGRSGYTF	TGTGCCAGCAATAAAGGAGGCAGGAGCGGCTACACCTTC	NA	TRBV6-2/TRBV6-3	NA	TRBJ1-2
CAGVETQYF	TGTGCCGGAGTGGAGACCCAGTACTTC	NA	TRBV21-1	NA	TRBJ2-5
CASSFDRLEKLFF	TGCGCCAGCAGCTTTGACAGACTTGAAAAACTGTTTTTT	NA	TRBV5-1	many	TRBJ1-4
CASSLGAGPPSYEQYF	TGTGCCAGCAGCTTAGGAGCGGGCCCACCCTCCTACGAGCAGTACTTC	NA	TRBV7-9	NA	TRBJ2-7
CSAVSSGGVEQFF	TGCAGTGCTGTCTCTAGCGGGGGGGTTGAGCAGTTCTTC	TRBD2	TRBV20-1	NA	TRBJ2-1
CSVVGTREQYF	TGCAGCGTAGTAGGGACGCGCGAGCAGTACTTC	NA	TRBV29-1	NA	TRBJ2-7
CASSRGASGDRDEQFF	TGTGCCAGCAGCCGCGGGGCTAGCGGGGACCGTGATGAGCAGTTCTTC	TRBD2	TRBV6-1	few	TRBJ2-1
CASSSPGLAASQFF	TGTGCCAGCAGTTCACCGGGACTAGCGGCGAGTCAGTTCTTC	TRBD2	TRBV6-5	NA	TRBJ2-1
CAISGDRILNNEQFF	TGTGCCATCAGTGGAGACAGGATTTTAAACAATGAGCAGTTCTTC	NA	TRBV10-3	NA	TRBJ2-1
CASSLLAGATFRDTQYF	TGTGCCAGCAGCTTATTGGCGGGAGCGACTTTCCGCGATACGCAGTATTTT	TRBD2	TRBV11-2	NA	TRBJ2-3
CASSLLAERATQYF	TGTGCCAGCAGTTTATTAGCGGAGCGGGCGACCCAGTACTTC	NA	TRBV6-5	few	TRBJ2-5
CASSPFAGGENEQFF	TGTGCCAGCTCGCCTTTCGCCGGGGGTGAAAATGAGCAGTTCTTC	NA	TRBV6-1	NA	TRBJ2-1
CASSSQQNSPLHF	TGTGCCAGCAGTTCTCAACAGAATTCACCCCTCCACTTT	NA	TRBV12-3/TRBV12-4	many	TRBJ1-6
CSARLASSTDTQYF	TGCAGTGCTAGGTTGGCGAGCAGCACAGATACGCAGTATTTT	NA	TRBV20-1	few	TRBJ2-3
CASSYQTGDNEQFF	TGTGCCAGCAGCTATCAGACAGGGGACAATGAGCAGTTCTTC	TRBD1	TRBV7-8	NA	TRBJ2-1
CSVEGDRGATDTQYF	TGCAGCGTTGAAGGGGACAGGGGAGCCACAGATACGCAGTATTTT	TRBD1	TRBV29-1	NA	TRBJ2-3
CCESSYNEQFF	TGTTGCGAGAGCTCCTACAATGAGCAGTTCTTC	NA	TRBV7-2	many	TRBJ2-1
CSAYRGEDISDTQYF	TGCAGCGCCTACAGAGGTGAAGATATTTCAGATACGCAGTATTTT	NA	TRBV20-1	many	TRBJ2-3
CASSYSDLRVSSYNEQFF	TGTGCCAGCAGTTACTCTGACCTTAGAGTAAGCTCCTACAATGAGCAGTTCTTC	NA	TRBV6-5	many	TRBJ2-1